This T cell receptor (beta chain) is from a study of identical twins. Regarding the study as a whole: There is a chance that invariant MAIT and iNKT cells partially muddied zero-insertion analyses. It was cross-sectional statistical analysis, not following the same donors, that the conclusions relied on.

After removal of 3 bases from V and 0 bases from J, the junction contained 8 bases not matched to a gene. Germline values: CDR1 SGHAT, CDR2 FQNNGV. The CDR3 runs to 17 residues. Each CDR3 protein gets one entry after TCRdb re-called the 5' RACE reads with MiXCR. The table lists roughly 1.6 million distinct CDR3 sequences, about 32% of them singletons, with around 0.3% in the top ten. With regard to this clonotype: No antigen is known for it.

The sequenced sample consisted of cord blood. The clonotype originates from a newborn girl in good health. This sequence joins TRBV11-2 and TRBJ1-5; 7 bases agree with TRBD1. Here the CDR3 reads CASSFPRQGDSNQPQHF. In nucleotides, the CDR3 is TGTGCCAGCAGCTTTCCCCGACAGGGTGATAGCAATCAGCCCCAGCATTTT.